This TCR beta chain was profiled in a study of blood T cell repertoires in COVID-19. Whole-study context: Samples came from the United States, Italy and Spain, spanning acute and convalescent COVID-19. From T cells, B-cell-depleted T cells, or PBMCs came the material, which was cDNA or gDNA.

CDR3 length: 14 residues. Germline lookup yields CDR1 SNHLY and CDR2 FYNNEI. V was shortened by 1 base and J by 3 bases, with 9 bases between the two germline ends. As originally analysed: Amplification of reference gene primers was used by the study to estimate nucleated cell counts. TCRdb's copy holds only in-frame clones and misses some; the assay was immunoSEQ multiplex PCR. The V and J calls and clone size were taken over from that table, and D and trimming were inferred from the DNA. Found here are over 50,000 clones, roughly 90% of them singletons; the top ten hold approximately 15%. The TCR comes from a human donor with active COVID-19. The donor label of this sample is uncertain. The chain uses TRBV2 and TRBJ2-5; no reliable D call. Specimen: peripheral blood. For the CDR3, the DNA is TGTGCCAGCAGTGAAGTGGCAGGAAAAGAGACCCAGTACTTC. The encoded protein is CASSEVAGKETQYF.